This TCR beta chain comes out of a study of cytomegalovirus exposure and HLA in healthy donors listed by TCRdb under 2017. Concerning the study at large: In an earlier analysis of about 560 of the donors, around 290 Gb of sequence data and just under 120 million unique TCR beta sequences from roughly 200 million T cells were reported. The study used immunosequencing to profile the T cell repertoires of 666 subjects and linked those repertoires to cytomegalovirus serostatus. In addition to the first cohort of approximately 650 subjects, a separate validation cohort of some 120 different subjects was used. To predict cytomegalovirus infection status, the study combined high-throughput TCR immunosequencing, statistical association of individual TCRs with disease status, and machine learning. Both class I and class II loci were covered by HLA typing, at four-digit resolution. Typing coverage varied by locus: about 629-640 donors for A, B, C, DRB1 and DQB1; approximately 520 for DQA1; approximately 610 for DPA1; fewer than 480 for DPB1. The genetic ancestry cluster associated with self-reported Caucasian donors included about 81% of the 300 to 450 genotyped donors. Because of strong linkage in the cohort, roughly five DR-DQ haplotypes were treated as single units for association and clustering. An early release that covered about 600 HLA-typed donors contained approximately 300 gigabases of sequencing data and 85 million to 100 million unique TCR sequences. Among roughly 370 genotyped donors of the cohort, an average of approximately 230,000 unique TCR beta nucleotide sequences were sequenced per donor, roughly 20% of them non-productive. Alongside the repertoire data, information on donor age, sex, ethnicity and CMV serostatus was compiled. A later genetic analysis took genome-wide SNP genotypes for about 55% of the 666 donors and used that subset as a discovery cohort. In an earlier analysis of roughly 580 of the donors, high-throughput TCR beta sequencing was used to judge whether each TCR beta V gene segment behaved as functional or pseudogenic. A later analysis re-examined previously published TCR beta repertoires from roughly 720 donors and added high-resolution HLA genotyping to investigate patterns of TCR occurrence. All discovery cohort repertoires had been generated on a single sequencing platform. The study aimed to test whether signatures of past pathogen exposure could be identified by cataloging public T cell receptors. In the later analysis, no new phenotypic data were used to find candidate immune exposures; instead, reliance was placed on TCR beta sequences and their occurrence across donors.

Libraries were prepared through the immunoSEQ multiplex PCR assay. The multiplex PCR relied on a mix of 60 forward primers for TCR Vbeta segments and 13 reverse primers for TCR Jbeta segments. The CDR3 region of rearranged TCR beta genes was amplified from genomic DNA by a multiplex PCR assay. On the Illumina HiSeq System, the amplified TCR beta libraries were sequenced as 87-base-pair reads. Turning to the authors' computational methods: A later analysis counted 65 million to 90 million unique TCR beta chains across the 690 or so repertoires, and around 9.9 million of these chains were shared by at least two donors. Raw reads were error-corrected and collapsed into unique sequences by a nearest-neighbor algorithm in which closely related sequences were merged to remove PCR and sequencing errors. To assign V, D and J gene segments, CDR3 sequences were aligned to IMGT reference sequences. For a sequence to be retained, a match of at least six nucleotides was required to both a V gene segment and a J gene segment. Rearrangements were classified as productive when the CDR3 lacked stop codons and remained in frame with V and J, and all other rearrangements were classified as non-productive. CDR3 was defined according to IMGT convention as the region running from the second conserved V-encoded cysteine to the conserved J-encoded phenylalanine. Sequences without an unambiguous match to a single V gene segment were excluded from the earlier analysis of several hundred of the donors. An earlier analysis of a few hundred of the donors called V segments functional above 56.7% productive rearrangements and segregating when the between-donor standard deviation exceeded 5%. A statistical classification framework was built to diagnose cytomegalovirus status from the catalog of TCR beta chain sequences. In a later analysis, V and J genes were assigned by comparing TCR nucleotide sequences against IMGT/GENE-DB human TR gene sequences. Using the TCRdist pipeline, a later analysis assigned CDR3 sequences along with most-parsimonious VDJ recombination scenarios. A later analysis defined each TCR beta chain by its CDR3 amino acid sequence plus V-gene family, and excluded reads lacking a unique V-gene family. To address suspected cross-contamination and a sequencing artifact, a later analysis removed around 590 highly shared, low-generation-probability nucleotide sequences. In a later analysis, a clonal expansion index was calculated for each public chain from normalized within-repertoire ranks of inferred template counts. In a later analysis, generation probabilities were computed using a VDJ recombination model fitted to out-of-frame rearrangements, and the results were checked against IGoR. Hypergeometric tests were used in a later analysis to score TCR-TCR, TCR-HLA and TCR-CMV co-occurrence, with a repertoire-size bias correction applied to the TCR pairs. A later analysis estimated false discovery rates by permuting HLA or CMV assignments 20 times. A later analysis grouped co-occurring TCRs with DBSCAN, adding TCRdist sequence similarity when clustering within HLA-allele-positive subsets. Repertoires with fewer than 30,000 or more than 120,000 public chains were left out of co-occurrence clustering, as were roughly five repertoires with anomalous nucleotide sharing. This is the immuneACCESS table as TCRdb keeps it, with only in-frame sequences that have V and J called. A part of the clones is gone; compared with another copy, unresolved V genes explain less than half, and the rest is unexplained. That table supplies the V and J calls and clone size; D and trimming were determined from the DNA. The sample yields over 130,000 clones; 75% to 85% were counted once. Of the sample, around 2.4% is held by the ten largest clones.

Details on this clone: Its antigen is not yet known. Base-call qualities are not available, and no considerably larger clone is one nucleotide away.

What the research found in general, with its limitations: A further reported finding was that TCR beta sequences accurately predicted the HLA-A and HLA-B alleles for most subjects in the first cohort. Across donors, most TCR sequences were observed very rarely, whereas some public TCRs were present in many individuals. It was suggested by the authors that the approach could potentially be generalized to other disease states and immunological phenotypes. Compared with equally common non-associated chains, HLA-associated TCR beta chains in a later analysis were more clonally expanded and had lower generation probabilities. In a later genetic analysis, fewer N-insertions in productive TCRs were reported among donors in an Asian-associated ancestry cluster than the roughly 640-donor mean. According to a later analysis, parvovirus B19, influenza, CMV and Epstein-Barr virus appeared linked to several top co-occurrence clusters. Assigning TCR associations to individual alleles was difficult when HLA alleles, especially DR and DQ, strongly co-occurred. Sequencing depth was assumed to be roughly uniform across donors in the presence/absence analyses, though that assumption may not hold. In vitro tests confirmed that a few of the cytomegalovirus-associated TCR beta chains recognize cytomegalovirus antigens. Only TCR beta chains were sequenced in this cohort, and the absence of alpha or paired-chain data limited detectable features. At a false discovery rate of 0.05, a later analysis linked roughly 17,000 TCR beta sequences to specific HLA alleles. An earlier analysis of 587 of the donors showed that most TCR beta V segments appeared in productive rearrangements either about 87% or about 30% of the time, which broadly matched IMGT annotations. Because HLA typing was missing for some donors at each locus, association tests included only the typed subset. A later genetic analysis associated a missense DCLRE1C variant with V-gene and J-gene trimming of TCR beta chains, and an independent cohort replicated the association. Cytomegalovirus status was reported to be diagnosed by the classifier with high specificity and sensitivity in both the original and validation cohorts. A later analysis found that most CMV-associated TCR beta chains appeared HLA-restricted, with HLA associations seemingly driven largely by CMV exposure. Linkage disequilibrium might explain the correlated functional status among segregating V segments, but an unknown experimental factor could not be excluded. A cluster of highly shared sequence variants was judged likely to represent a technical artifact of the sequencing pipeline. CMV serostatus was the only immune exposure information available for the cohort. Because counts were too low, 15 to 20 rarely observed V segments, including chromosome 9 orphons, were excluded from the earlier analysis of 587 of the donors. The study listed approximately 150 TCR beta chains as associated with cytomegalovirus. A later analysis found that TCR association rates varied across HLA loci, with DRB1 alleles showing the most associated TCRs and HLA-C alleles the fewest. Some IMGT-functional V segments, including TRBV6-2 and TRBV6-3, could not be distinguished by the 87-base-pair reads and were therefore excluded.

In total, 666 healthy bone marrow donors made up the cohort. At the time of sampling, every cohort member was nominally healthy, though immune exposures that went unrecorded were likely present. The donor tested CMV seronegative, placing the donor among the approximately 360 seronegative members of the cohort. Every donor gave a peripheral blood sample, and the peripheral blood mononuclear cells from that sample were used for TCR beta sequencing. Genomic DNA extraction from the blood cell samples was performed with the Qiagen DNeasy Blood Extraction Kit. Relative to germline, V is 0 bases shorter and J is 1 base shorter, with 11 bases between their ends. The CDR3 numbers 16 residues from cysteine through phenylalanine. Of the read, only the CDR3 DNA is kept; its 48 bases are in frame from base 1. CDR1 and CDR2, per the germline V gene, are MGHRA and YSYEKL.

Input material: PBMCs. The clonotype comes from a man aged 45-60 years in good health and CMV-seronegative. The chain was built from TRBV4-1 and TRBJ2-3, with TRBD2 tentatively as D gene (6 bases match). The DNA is TGCGCCAGCAGCCAAGATCTGGGCGGGGGCACAGATACGCAGTATTTT. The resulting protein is CASSQDLGGGTDTQYF.